Listed below are T cell receptor beta chains from one sample, sequenced in a study of post-analysis software for immune sequencing data. TCRdb reanalysed the PCR reads using MiXCR and keeps one entry per CDR3 protein. Among fewer than 550,000 distinct CDR3 sequences listed, 30% to 40% were seen once. Sequencing was carried out using blood. Every receptor here comes from a girl between 2 and 17 years old with multiple sclerosis. Both conserved end residues are part of each CDR3. A D gene is named only where the DNA matches it firmly. Not all rows give a size; the values are once, few, many and, for expanded clones, a class.

abundance: few; v_gene: TRBV29-1; d_gene: .; len: 14; j_gene: TRBJ2-1; CDR3nt: TGCAGCGTTGAATCGGGGCAGGGTCTTCGGGAGCAGTTCTTC; CDR3aa: CSVESGQGLREQFF
abundance: .; v_gene: TRBV7-2; d_gene: .; len: 13; j_gene: TRBJ2-5; CDR3nt: TGTGCCAGCAGCCGACTTGTAGGGCAGACCCAGTACTTC; CDR3aa: CASSRLVGQTQYF
abundance: .; v_gene: TRBV29-1; d_gene: .; len: 12; j_gene: TRBJ1-2; CDR3nt: TGCAGCGTTGAAGGGGAAGAATATGGCTACACCTTC; CDR3aa: CSVEGEEYGYTF
abundance: .; v_gene: TRBV20-1; d_gene: .; len: 15; j_gene: TRBJ1-2; CDR3nt: TGCAGTGCAGCCGAGCAGAGCCTTTTCGTCTATGGCTACACCTTC; CDR3aa: CSAAEQSLFVYGYTF
abundance: few; v_gene: TRBV5-1; d_gene: .; len: 13; j_gene: TRBJ2-1; CDR3nt: TGCGCCAGCAGCTTGGTTGCTAAAGAGACCCAGTTCTTC; CDR3aa: CASSLVAKETQFF
abundance: few; v_gene: TRBV19; d_gene: .; len: 15; j_gene: TRBJ1-1; CDR3nt: TGTGCCAGCCAATGGCAGGCAGGGGCGCTCACTGAAGCTTTCTTT; CDR3aa: CASQWQAGALTEAFF
abundance: few; v_gene: TRBV4-2; d_gene: TRBD2; len: 18; j_gene: TRBJ2-5; CDR3nt: TGTGCCAGCAGCCATGGCGGTGGGGTAGCGGGGGGGCCAGAGACCCAGTACTTC; CDR3aa: CASSHGGGVAGGPETQYF
abundance: .; v_gene: TRBV19; d_gene: TRBD2; len: 17; j_gene: TRBJ2-1; CDR3nt: TGTGCCAGTAGTATAAGGGCTAGCGGGGGTATATACAATGAGCAGTTCTTT; CDR3aa: CASSIRASGGIYNEQFF
abundance: .; v_gene: TRBV25-1; d_gene: .; len: 13; j_gene: TRBJ1-2; CDR3nt: TGTGCCAGCAGTGAATATGAGGATTATGGCTACACCTTC; CDR3aa: CASSEYEDYGYTF
abundance: .; v_gene: TRBV7-7; d_gene: TRBD2; len: 17; j_gene: TRBJ2-5; CDR3nt: TGTGCCAGCAGCCCTTTAGCGGGGGCCACGTACCAAGAGACCCAGTACTTC; CDR3aa: CASSPLAGATYQETQYF
abundance: few; v_gene: TRBV2; d_gene: .; len: 14; j_gene: TRBJ1-1; CDR3nt: TGTGCCAGCAGTGCCCCGGGGTTTCAGACTGAAGCTTTCTTT; CDR3aa: CASSAPGFQTEAFF
abundance: few; v_gene: TRBV7-6; d_gene: .; len: 12; j_gene: TRBJ2-2; CDR3nt: TGTGCCAGCAGCCCCCTGGGCGGGGAGCTGTTTTTT; CDR3aa: CASSPLGGELFF
abundance: .; v_gene: TRBV10-1; d_gene: .; len: 13; j_gene: TRBJ1-1; CDR3nt: TGCGCCAGCAGGGAGTCGGGGCAGTATGAAGCTTTCTTT; CDR3aa: CASRESGQYEAFF
abundance: .; v_gene: TRBV20-1; d_gene: .; len: 14; j_gene: TRBJ2-3; CDR3nt: TGCAGTGCTAGAGCGACGGGGAACACAGATACGCAGTATTTT; CDR3aa: CSARATGNTDTQYF
abundance: .; v_gene: TRBV6-5; d_gene: TRBD1; len: 18; j_gene: TRBJ2-3; CDR3nt: TGTGCCAGCAGTAACCGGGGACAGATGGGGTTTGGAACAGATACGCAGTATTTT; CDR3aa: CASSNRGQMGFGTDTQYF
abundance: .; v_gene: TRBV29-1; d_gene: .; len: 13; j_gene: TRBJ1-1; CDR3nt: TGCAGCGTATGGACTGGGCCGGAGGCTGAAGCTTTCTTT; CDR3aa: CSVWTGPEAEAFF
abundance: .; v_gene: TRBV20-1; d_gene: .; len: 14; j_gene: TRBJ1-5; CDR3nt: TGCAGTGCTAGTTTCTCAGTAACGTATCAGCCCCAGCATTTT; CDR3aa: CSASFSVTYQPQHF
abundance: few; v_gene: TRBV5-1; d_gene: TRBD1; len: 15; j_gene: TRBJ1-5; CDR3nt: TGCGCCAGCAGCCAGGGGGGACAGGGAAATCAGCCCCAGCATTTT; CDR3aa: CASSQGGQGNQPQHF
abundance: few; v_gene: TRBV11-2; d_gene: .; len: 16; j_gene: TRBJ2-3; CDR3nt: TGTGCCAGCAGCTTATCCGGCGGTTCGGGCACAGATACGCAGTATTTT; CDR3aa: CASSLSGGSGTDTQYF
abundance: few; v_gene: TRBV7-9; d_gene: .; len: 13; j_gene: TRBJ2-3; CDR3nt: TGTGCCAGCACCCCTGGGGTCACAGATACGCAGTATTTT; CDR3aa: CASTPGVTDTQYF
abundance: .; v_gene: TRBV7-2; d_gene: TRBD1; len: 14; j_gene: TRBJ1-2; CDR3nt: TGTGCCAGCAGCTTAGACAGGGGGCCTAATGGCTACACCTTC; CDR3aa: CASSLDRGPNGYTF
abundance: few; v_gene: TRBV5-1; d_gene: TRBD1; len: 14; j_gene: TRBJ2-3; CDR3nt: TGCGCCAGCAGCTCAGGGGGCAACACAGATACGCAGTATTTT; CDR3aa: CASSSGGNTDTQYF
abundance: .; v_gene: TRBV5-1; d_gene: TRBD2; len: 16; j_gene: TRBJ2-1; CDR3nt: TGCGCCAGCAGCGAAACCGGGACTAGCGGGGGAGGCGAGCAGTTCTTC; CDR3aa: CASSETGTSGGGEQFF
abundance: few; v_gene: TRBV20-1; d_gene: .; len: 15; j_gene: TRBJ2-3; CDR3nt: TGCAGTTTGCTAAAGGAAAACTCAGCACATGATACGCAGTATTTT; CDR3aa: CSLLKENSAHDTQYF
abundance: .; v_gene: TRBV15; d_gene: .; len: 13; j_gene: TRBJ2-7; CDR3nt: TGTGCCACCAGCCACTACCAGCGCTACGAGCAGTACTTC; CDR3aa: CATSHYQRYEQYF
abundance: few; v_gene: TRBV7-3; d_gene: TRBD2; len: 16; j_gene: TRBJ2-3; CDR3nt: TGTGCCAGCAGCCTCGGAAGCGGGGGTTTCGCAGATACGCAGTATTTT; CDR3aa: CASSLGSGGFADTQYF
abundance: .; v_gene: TRBV27; d_gene: TRBD2; len: 16; j_gene: TRBJ2-3; CDR3nt: TGTGCCAGCAGTGAAATCAGCGGGGGGGGAACAGATACGCAGTATTTT; CDR3aa: CASSEISGGGTDTQYF
abundance: .; v_gene: TRBV6-1; d_gene: .; len: 13; j_gene: TRBJ1-2; CDR3nt: TGTGCCAGCAGTGTTAGGGGCAACTATGGCTACACCTTC; CDR3aa: CASSVRGNYGYTF
abundance: .; v_gene: TRBV9; d_gene: .; len: 14; j_gene: TRBJ2-7; CDR3nt: TGTGCCAGCGGCGCACATCCGGGCAGGGACGAGCAGTACTTC; CDR3aa: CASGAHPGRDEQYF
abundance: .; v_gene: TRBV15; d_gene: .; len: 16; j_gene: TRBJ2-1; CDR3nt: TGTGCCACCAGCAGAGATACCCAGGGACTCTACAATGAGCAGTTCTTC; CDR3aa: CATSRDTQGLYNEQFF
abundance: once; v_gene: TRBV5-1; d_gene: TRBD2; len: 16; j_gene: TRBJ2-1; CDR3nt: TGCGCCAGCAGCCCCCTCAGGCTAGCGGGGTACAATGAGCAGTTCTTC; CDR3aa: CASSPLRLAGYNEQFF
abundance: .; v_gene: TRBV27; d_gene: .; len: 16; j_gene: TRBJ1-1; CDR3nt: TGTGCCAGCAGTTTCAGACCGGGACAAGAGGACACTGAAGCTTTCTTT; CDR3aa: CASSFRPGQEDTEAFF
abundance: .; v_gene: TRBV21-1; d_gene: .; len: 17; j_gene: TRBJ2-5; CDR3nt: TGTGCCAGCAGCAAACTCACAGCCCATGGGTTTCAAGAGACCCAGTACTTC; CDR3aa: CASSKLTAHGFQETQYF
abundance: .; v_gene: TRBV24-1; d_gene: .; len: 15; j_gene: TRBJ2-3; CDR3nt: TGTGCCACCAGTGATTTGTTGGACGAGGTAGATACGCAGTATTTT; CDR3aa: CATSDLLDEVDTQYF
abundance: .; v_gene: TRBV7-9; d_gene: .; len: 18; j_gene: TRBJ1-5; CDR3nt: TGTGCCAGCAGCTTAGCCTCTAGCAGAGGGGTTTTAAGTCAGCCCCAGCATTTT; CDR3aa: CASSLASSRGVLSQPQHF
abundance: .; v_gene: TRBV29-1; d_gene: TRBD2; len: 16; j_gene: TRBJ2-3; CDR3nt: TGCAGCGTTGTGTCCGCGGCGGGGGGTTACACAGATACGCAGTATTTT; CDR3aa: CSVVSAAGGYTDTQYF
abundance: .; v_gene: TRBV14; d_gene: .; len: 14; j_gene: TRBJ2-1; CDR3nt: TGTGCCAGCAGCCAAGGGGGGCTAGTCGATGAGCAGTTCTTC; CDR3aa: CASSQGGLVDEQFF
abundance: .; v_gene: TRBV12-3/TRBV12-4; d_gene: .; len: 14; j_gene: TRBJ1-1; CDR3nt: TGTGCCAGCCGTCCCGAGAGCATGAACACTGAAGCTTTCTTT; CDR3aa: CASRPESMNTEAFF
abundance: .; v_gene: TRBV5-1; d_gene: TRBD1; len: 16; j_gene: TRBJ1-4; CDR3nt: TGCGCCAGCAGCCCGGGGGACAGGGCTTCTAATGAAAAACTGTTTTTT; CDR3aa: CASSPGDRASNEKLFF